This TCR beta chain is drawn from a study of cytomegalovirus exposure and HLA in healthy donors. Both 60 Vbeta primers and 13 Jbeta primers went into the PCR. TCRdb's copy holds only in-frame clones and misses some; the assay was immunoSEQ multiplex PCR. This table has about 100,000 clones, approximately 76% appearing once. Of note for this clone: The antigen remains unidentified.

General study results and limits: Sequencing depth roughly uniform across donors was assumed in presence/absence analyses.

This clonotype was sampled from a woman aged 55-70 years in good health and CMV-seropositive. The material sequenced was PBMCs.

This CDR3 is CASRVNGRGELFF. The CDR3 DNA reads as TGTGCCAGCAGAGTCAATGGGCGCGGGGAGCTGTTTTTT. This rearrangement joins TRBV27 to TRBJ2-2, with unresolved D. The CDR3 sequence is 13 residues long. The V and J ends lost 6 bases and 7 bases respectively, with 12 bases between them. In germline, CDR1 is MNHEY, CDR2 SMNVEV (reference sequence).